The next 11 T cell receptor beta chains were all read from a single sample in a study of blood T cell repertoires in COVID-19. TCRdb's copy holds only in-frame clones and misses some; the assay was immunoSEQ multiplex PCR. The data contain about 150,000 clones, around 74% of them singletons. Material for sequencing was peripheral blood. The receptors come from a woman of 80 years or more with acute or convalescent COVID-19.

V and J are TRBV5-1 and TRBJ1-5; possible D gene TRBD1, 5 bases. Germline CDR1 SGHRS, CDR2 YFSETQ. The V gene lost 0 bases and the J gene lost 6 bases, with 10 bases spanning the gap. The CDR3 has 14 residues. The CDR3 region has the DNA TGCGCCAGCAGCTTGGGGCAGGGAGGTCAGCCCCAGCATTTT. Its translation: CASSLGQGGQPQHF.

The V gene is TRBV5-1, the J gene TRBJ2-1; D possibly corresponds to TRBD1 (6 bases). The length of the CDR3 is 17 residues. Germline CDR1 and CDR2: SGHRS and YFSETQ. Trimming removed 0 bases at V and 0 bases at J, with 13 bases between. CDR3 nucleotide sequence: TGCGCCAGCAGCTTGGTTATCGGACAGAGCTCCTACAATGAGCAGTTCTTC. As protein: CASSLVIGQSSYNEQFF.

This clone came up a few times. The chain joins TRBV5-1 to TRBJ1-2, with 8 bases fitting TRBD1. Germline V lookup: CDR1 SGHRS, CDR2 YFSETQ. CDR3 length: 16 amino acids. The junction had 8 bases not matched to a gene; V was cut back by 4 bases and J by 0 bases. The CDR3 DNA is TGCGCCAGCAGCGCCCGAGGACAGGGCACTAACTATGGCTACACCTTC. Translated: CASSARGQGTNYGYTF.

V usage is TRBV14 and J usage is TRBJ1-1; perhaps TRBD1 as D (6 bases). V lost 0 bases, J lost 5 bases, and 13 bases lay in between. The CDR3 sequence is 15 residues long. Germline V gene lookup returns CDR1 SGHDN and CDR2 FVKESK. The CDR3 reads CASSQEYRVRTEAFF. The DNA of the CDR3 is TGTGCCAGCAGCCAAGAGTACAGGGTACGAACTGAAGCTTTCTTT.

The rearrangement joins TRBV6-5 to TRBJ2-1; D remains ambiguous. Between the trimmed V and J ends, which lost 4 bases and 5 bases, there was a span of 6 bases. CDR1 and CDR2 from the germline V gene are MNHEY and SVGAGI. The CDR3 consists of 12 residues. This CDR3 is CASSLVDNEQFF. The CDR3 DNA follows: TGTGCCAGCAGTTTAGTTGACAATGAGCAGTTCTTC.

The chain has TRBV30 and TRBJ1-3; D possibly corresponds to TRBD1 (5 bases). This CDR3 has 16 amino acids. CDR1 is GTSNPN and CDR2 is SVGIG in the germline V gene (reference sequence). Between the trimmed V and J ends, which lost 1 base and 0 bases, there was a span of 13 bases. CDR3 sequence reads: CAWSGIYRGSGNTIYF. CDR3 nucleotides: TGTGCCTGGAGTGGGATTTATAGGGGCTCTGGAAACACCATATATTTT.

The rearrangement links TRBV7-8 to TRBJ1-1; perhaps TRBD1 as D (6 bases). CDR1 is SGHVS, CDR2 FQNEAQ, per germline. The CDR3 is 14 residues long. V shed 5 bases and J shed 4 bases, with 14 bases lying between them. The CDR3, as DNA: TGTGCCAGCAGCCACCCAGGGGTGGGCACTGAAGCTTTCTTT. Translating it yields CASSHPGVGTEAFF.

The rearrangement uses TRBV7-2 and TRBJ1-2, with TRBD1 identical over 7 bases. With V trimmed by 1 base and J by 9 bases, 8 bases remained unmatched. Germline V gene sequence: CDR1 SGHTA, CDR2 FQGNSA. CDR3 length: 14 residues. The CDR3 spells CASSLGIAGGSYTF. The CDR3 bases are TGTGCCAGCAGCTTAGGGATAGCAGGGGGAAGCTACACCTTC.

This clone was picked up one time. The chain is built from TRBV6-5 and TRBJ1-2, with D unclear. Germline CDR1 reads MNHEY; CDR2 reads SVGAGI. V lost 6 bases to trimming and J lost 8 bases, with 16 bases between them. The CDR3 has 13 residues. DNA for the CDR3: TGTGCCAGCAGCGCAATAGGAGGGTGGGGCTACACCTTC. Translated: CASSAIGGWGYTF.

The chain links TRBV7-2 to TRBJ2-7, with 10 bases matching TRBD2. This CDR3 comprises 17 residues. Germline trimming cut 4 bases from V and 1 base from J; bases unmatched to any gene: 10. Germline loops: CDR1 SGHTA, CDR2 FQGNSA. This CDR3 reads CASSSYLLAGVSYEQYF. Here the CDR3 DNA reads TGTGCCAGCAGCTCCTACCTTCTAGCGGGAGTGTCCTACGAGCAGTACTTC.

The chain uses TRBV6-5 and TRBJ2-7; 7 nucleotides agree with TRBD1. The CDR3 spans 13 residues. Per the germline V gene, CDR1 is MNHEY and CDR2 is SVGAGI. V lost 5 bases to trimming and J lost 3 bases; unmatched junction nucleotides: 4. The CDR3, as DNA: TGTGCCAGCAGTCAGTACAGGGGCTACGAGCAGTACTTC. Translated: CASSQYRGYEQYF.